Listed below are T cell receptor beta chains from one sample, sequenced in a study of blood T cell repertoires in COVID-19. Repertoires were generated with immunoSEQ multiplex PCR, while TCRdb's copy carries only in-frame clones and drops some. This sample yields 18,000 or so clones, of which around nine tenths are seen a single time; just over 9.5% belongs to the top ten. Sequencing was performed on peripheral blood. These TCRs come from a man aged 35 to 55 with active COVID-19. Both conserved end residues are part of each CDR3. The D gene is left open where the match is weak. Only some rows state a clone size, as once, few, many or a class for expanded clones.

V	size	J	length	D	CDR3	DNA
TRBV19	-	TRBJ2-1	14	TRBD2	CASSLPTSDNEQFF	TGTGCCAGTAGTCTCCCGACTAGCGACAATGAGCAGTTCTTC
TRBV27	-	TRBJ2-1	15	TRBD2	CASSLTSASYNEQFF	TGTGCCAGCAGTTTGACTAGCGCCTCCTACAATGAGCAGTTCTTC
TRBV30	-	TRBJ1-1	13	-	CAWSVQGNTEAFF	TGTGCCTGGAGCGTCCAGGGGAACACTGAAGCTTTCTTT
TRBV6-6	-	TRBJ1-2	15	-	CASTPEAAKSYGYTF	TGTGCCAGCACCCCCGAGGCGGCCAAAAGCTATGGCTACACCTTC
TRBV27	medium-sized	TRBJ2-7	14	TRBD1	CASSYRGPLDEQYF	TGTGCCAGCAGTTACAGGGGCCCTCTGGACGAGCAGTACTTC
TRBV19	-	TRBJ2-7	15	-	CASSIVSGGPYEQYF	TGTGCCAGTAGTATAGTGTCCGGAGGACCCTACGAGCAGTACTTC
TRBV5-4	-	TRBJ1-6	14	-	CASRTTENNSPLHF	TGTGCCAGCAGAACTACCGAGAATAATTCACCCCTCCACTTT
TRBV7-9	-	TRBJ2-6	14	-	CASSPHPGANVLTF	TGTGCCAGCAGCCCCCATCCTGGGGCCAACGTCCTGACTTTC
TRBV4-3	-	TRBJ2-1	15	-	CASSLKLLSYNEQFF	TGCGCCAGCAGCCTAAAACTTCTCTCCTACAATGAGCAGTTCTTC
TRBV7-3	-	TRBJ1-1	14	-	CASSLTAQNTEAFF	TGTGCCAGCAGCTTAACAGCGCAGAACACTGAAGCTTTCTTT
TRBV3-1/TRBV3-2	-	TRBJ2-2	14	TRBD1	CASLDRGRTGELFF	TGTGCCAGCCTGGACAGGGGTAGAACCGGGGAGCTGTTTTTT
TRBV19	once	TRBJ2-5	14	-	CASSPDSWRETQYF	TGTGCCAGTAGTCCGGACTCCTGGCGGGAGACCCAGTACTTC
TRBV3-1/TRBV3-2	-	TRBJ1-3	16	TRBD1	CASSPQGRGAGNTIYF	TGTGCCAGCAGCCCTCAGGGCAGGGGGGCTGGAAACACCATATATTTT
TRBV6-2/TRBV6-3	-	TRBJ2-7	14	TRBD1	CASSPPDRENEQYF	TGTGCCAGCAGCCCACCCGACAGGGAGAACGAGCAGTACTTC
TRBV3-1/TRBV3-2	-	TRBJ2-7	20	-	CASSQGPGTGRLAGFCEQYF	TGTGCCAGCAGCCAAGGCCCCGGGACAGGGAGATTAGCGGGATTTTGCGAGCAGTACTTC
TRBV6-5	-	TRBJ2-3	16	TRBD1	CASSYKTGTGTDTQYF	TGTGCCAGCAGTTATAAGACCGGGACAGGGACAGATACGCAGTATTTT
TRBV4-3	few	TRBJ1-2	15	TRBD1	CASSQELQGIYGYTF	TGCGCCAGCAGCCAAGAACTACAGGGGATCTATGGCTACACCTTC
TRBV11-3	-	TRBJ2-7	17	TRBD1	CASSFAGQGKSGGEQYF	TGTGCCAGCAGCTTCGCGGGACAGGGTAAATCGGGAGGTGAGCAGTACTTC
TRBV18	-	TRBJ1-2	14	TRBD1	CASSPEGQGSGYTF	TGTGCCAGCTCACCGGAGGGACAGGGTAGCGGCTACACCTTC
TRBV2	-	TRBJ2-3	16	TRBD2	CASSAGGLPSTDTQYF	TGTGCCAGCAGTGCTGGGGGACTACCTAGCACAGATACGCAGTATTTT
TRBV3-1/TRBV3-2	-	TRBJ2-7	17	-	CASSQGWGDFSLFEQYF	TGTGCCAGCAGCCAGGGCTGGGGGGATTTCTCCCTTTTCGAGCAGTACTTC
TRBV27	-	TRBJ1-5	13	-	CASSAAGFQPQHF	TGTGCCAGCAGTGCTGCAGGGTTTCAGCCCCAGCATTTT
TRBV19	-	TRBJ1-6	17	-	CASSRGWGATYNSPLHF	TGTGCCAGTAGTCGGGGGTGGGGCGCGACCTATAATTCACCCCTCCACTTT
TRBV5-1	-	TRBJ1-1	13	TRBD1	CASSKGTAPGAFF	TGCGCCAGCAGCAAGGGGACAGCACCCGGTGCTTTCTTT
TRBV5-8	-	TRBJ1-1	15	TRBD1	CASSLVLQGIPEAFF	TGTGCCAGCAGCTTGGTATTACAGGGGATACCCGAAGCTTTCTTT
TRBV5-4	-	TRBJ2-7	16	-	CASSLRGPRKTYEQYF	TGTGCCAGCAGCTTGCGCGGGCCGAGAAAAACCTACGAGCAGTACTTC
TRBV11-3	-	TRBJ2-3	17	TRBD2	CASSLWEAGDGADTQYF	TGTGCCAGCAGCTTATGGGAAGCGGGAGATGGGGCAGATACGCAGTATTTT
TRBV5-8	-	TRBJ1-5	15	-	CASTSQDSSNQPQHF	TGTGCCAGCACCTCCCAGGACAGTAGCAATCAGCCCCAGCATTTT
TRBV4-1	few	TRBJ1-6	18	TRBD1	CASSFRLILQGADSPLHF	TGCGCCAGCAGCTTTCGCCTCATCCTACAGGGGGCGGATTCACCCCTCCACTTT
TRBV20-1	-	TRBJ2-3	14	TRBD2	CSASLLAGVDTQYF	TGCAGTGCTAGTTTGCTAGCGGGAGTGGATACGCAGTATTTT
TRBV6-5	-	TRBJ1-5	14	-	CASKLDTGNQPQHF	TGTGCCAGTAAATTAGACACGGGCAATCAGCCCCAGCATTTT
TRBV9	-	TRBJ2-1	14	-	CASSGDREVNEQFF	TGTGCCAGCAGCGGTGACAGGGAGGTCAATGAGCAGTTCTTC
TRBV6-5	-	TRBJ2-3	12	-	CASSSPGDTQYF	TGTGCCAGCAGTTCCCCGGGTGATACGCAGTATTTT
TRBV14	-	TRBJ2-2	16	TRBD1	CASSPWTGIKTGELFF	TGTGCCAGCAGCCCTTGGACAGGAATTAAAACGGGGGAGCTGTTTTTT
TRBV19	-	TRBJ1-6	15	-	CASSIGSGINSPLHF	TGTGCCAGTAGTATAGGTTCGGGTATTAATTCACCCCTCCACTTT
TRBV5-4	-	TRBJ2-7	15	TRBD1	CASSLTGQGAIEQYF	TGTGCCAGCAGCTTGACGGGTCAGGGGGCGATTGAGCAGTACTTC
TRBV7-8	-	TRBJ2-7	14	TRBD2	CASSFFGGAYEQYF	TGTGCCAGCAGCTTCTTTGGGGGGGCCTACGAGCAGTACTTC
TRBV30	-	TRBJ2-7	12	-	CAWSDSFYEQYF	TGTGCCTGGTCGGACAGTTTCTACGAGCAGTACTTC
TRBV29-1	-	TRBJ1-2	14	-	CSASFRSTNYGYTF	TGCAGCGCCTCCTTCAGGTCTACTAACTATGGCTACACCTTC
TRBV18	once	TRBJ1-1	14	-	CASSPGQYNTEAFF	TGTGCCAGCTCACCCGGACAGTATAACACTGAAGCTTTCTTT
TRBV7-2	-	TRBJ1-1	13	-	CASSQQPNTEAFF	TGTGCCAGCAGCCAACAGCCTAACACTGAAGCTTTCTTT
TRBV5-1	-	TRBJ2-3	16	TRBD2	CASSLMLAGGRDTQYF	TGCGCCAGCAGCTTGATGCTAGCGGGAGGAAGAGATACGCAGTATTTT
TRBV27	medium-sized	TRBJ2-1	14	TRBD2	CASSSRGLADEQFF	TGTGCCAGCAGTTCGAGAGGACTAGCAGATGAGCAGTTCTTC
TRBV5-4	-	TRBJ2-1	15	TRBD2	CASMQTSGSSNEQFF	TGTGCCAGCATGCAAACTAGCGGGAGCTCGAATGAGCAGTTCTTC
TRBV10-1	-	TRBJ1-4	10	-	CASLPEKLFF	TGCGCCAGTCTCCCCGAAAAACTGTTTTTT
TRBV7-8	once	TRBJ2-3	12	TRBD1	CASSRRDSKQYF	TGTGCCAGCAGCAGACGGGACAGCAAACAGTATTTT
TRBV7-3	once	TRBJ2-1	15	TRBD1	CASSGGPGTGASPFF	TGTGCCAGCAGCGGGGGTCCCGGGACAGGCGCCTCCCCGTTCTTC
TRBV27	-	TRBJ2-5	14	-	CASSERGSIETQYF	TGTGCCAGCAGTGAGAGGGGGAGTATAGAGACCCAGTACTTC
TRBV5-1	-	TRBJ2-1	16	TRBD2	CASSLVSGRDYNEQFF	TGCGCCAGCAGCTTGGTGAGCGGGAGGGATTACAATGAGCAGTTCTTC
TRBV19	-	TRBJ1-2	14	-	CASTLGGELYGYTF	TGTGCCAGTACCCTGGGGGGGGAACTCTATGGCTACACCTTC
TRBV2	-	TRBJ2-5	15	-	CASSARRDIQETQYF	TGTGCCAGCAGTGCACGAAGGGACATCCAAGAGACCCAGTACTTC
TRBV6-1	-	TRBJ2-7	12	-	CASSEIGYEQYF	TGTGCCAGCAGTGAAATCGGTTACGAGCAGTACTTC
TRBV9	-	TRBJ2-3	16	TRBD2	CASSVTSGRVGDTQYF	TGTGCCAGCAGCGTGACTAGCGGGAGAGTTGGGGATACGCAGTATTTT
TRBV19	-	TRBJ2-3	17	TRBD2	CASSAWTSGSSTDTQYF	TGTGCCAGTAGTGCCTGGACTAGCGGATCTAGCACAGATACGCAGTATTTT
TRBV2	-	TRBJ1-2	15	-	CASSEEQGPYYGYTF	TGTGCCAGCAGTGAAGAACAGGGACCATACTATGGCTACACCTTC
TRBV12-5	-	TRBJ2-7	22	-	CASGLSPIRGFLGQESSYEQYF	TGTGCTAGTGGTTTGTCCCCTATAAGAGGGTTTCTAGGTCAGGAGAGCTCCTACGAGCAGTACTTC
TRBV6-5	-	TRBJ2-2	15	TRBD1	CASSLRGPGTGELFF	TGTGCCAGCAGCCTCAGGGGGCCCGGCACCGGGGAGCTGTTTTTT
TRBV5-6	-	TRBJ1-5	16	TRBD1	CASSSATGGSNQPQHF	TGTGCCAGCAGCTCGGCGACAGGGGGCTCCAATCAGCCCCAGCATTTT
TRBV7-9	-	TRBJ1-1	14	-	CASSPLAGRTEAFF	TGTGCCAGCAGCCCTTTGGCAGGGAGGACTGAAGCTTTCTTT